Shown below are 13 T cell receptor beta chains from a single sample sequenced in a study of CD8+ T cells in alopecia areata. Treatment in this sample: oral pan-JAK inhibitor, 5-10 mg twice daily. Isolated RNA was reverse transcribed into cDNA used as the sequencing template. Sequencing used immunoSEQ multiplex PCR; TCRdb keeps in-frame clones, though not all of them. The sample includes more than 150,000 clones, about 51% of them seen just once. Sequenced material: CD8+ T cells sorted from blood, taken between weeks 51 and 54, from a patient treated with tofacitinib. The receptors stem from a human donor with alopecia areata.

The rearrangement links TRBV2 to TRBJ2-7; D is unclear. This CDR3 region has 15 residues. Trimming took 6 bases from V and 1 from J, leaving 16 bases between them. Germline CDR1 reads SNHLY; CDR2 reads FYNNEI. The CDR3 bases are TGTGCCAGCAGGCCACCTTGGACGGTATCCTACGAGCAGTACTTC. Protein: CASRPPWTVSYEQYF. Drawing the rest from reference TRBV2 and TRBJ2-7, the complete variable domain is EPEVTQTPSHQVTQMGQEVILRCVPISNHLYFYWYRQILGQKVEFLVSFYNNEISEKSEIFDDQFSVERPDGSNFTLKIRSTKLEDSAMYFCASRPPWTVSYEQYFGPGTRLTVT.

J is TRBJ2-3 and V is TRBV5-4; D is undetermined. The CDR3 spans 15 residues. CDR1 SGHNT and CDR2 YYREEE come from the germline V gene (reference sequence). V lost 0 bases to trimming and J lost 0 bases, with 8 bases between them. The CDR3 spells CASSLETGSTDTQYF. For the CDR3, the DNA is TGTGCCAGCAGCTTGGAAACGGGCAGCACAGATACGCAGTATTTT.

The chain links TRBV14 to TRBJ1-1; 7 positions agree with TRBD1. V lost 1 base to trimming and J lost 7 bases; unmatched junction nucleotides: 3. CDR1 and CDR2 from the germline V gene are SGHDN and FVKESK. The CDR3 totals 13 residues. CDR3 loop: CASSQGQGDEAFF. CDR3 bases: TGTGCCAGCAGCCAAGGGCAGGGGGATGAAGCTTTCTTT.

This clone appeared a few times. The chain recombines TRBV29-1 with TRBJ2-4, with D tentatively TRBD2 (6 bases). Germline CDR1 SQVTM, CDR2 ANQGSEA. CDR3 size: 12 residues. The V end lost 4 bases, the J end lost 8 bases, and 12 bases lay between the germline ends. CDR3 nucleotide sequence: TGCAGCGTTGGGTGGGGGGAAGACATTCAGTACTTC. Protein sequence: CSVGWGEDIQYF.

The CDR3 DNA sequence: TGTGCCAGCAGTCAAACAGCGGAAAACTATGGCTACACCTTC. Translated: CASSQTAENYGYTF. The chain employs TRBV6-5 and TRBJ1-2, with unresolved D. There are 14 residues in the CDR3. In germline, CDR1 is MNHEY, CDR2 SVGAGI. Deletions cut 5 bases from V and 2 bases from J, with 12 bases between.

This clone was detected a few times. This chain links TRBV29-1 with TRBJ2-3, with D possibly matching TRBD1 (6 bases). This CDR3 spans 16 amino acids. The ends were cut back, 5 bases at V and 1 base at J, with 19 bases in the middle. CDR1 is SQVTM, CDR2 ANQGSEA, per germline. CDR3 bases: TGCAGCGTTCTCGGCTTCTACAGGGACCGCACAGATACGCAGTATTTT. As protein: CSVLGFYRDRTDTQYF.

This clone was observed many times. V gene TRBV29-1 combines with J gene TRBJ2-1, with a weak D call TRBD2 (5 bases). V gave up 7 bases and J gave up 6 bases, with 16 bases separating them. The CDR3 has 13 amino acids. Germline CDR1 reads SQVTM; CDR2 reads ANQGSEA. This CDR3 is CSGDRTGINEQFF. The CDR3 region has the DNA TGCAGCGGGGATCGGACGGGGATCAATGAGCAGTTCTTC.

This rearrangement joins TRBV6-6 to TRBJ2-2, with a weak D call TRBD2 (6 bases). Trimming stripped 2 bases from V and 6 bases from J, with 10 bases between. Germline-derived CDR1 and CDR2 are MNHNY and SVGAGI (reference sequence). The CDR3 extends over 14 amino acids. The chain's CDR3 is CASSYGDSSGELFF. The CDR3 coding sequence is TGTGCCAGCAGTTACGGGGACTCCTCCGGGGAGCTGTTTTTT.

The CDR3 reads CASSLGDSPLHF. Written as DNA, the CDR3 is TGTGCCAGCAGCTTAGGGGATTCACCCCTCCACTTT. V usage is TRBV11-2 and J usage is TRBJ1-6; D call uncertain. V was trimmed by 1 base and J by 8 bases, leaving 3 bases between them. Germline lookup yields CDR1 SGHAT and CDR2 FQNNGV. CDR3 length: 12 amino acids.

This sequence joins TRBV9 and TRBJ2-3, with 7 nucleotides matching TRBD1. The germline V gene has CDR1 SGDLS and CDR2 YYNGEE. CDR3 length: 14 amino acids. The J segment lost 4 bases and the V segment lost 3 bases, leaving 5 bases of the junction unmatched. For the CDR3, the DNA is TGTGCCAGCAGCGCTACAGGGGTATCAGATACGCAGTATTTT. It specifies CASSATGVSDTQYF.

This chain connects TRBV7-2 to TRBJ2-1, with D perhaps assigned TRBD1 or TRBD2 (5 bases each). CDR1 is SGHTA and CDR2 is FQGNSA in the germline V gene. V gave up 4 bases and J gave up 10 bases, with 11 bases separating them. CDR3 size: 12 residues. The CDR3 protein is CASSSRGAEQFF. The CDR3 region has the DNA TGTGCCAGCAGCTCGAGGGGTGCGGAGCAGTTCTTC.

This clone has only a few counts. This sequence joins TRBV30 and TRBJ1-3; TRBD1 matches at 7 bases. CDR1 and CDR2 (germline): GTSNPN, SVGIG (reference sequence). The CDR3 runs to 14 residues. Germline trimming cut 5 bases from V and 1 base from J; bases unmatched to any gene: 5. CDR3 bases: TGTGCCTGGCACAAACAGGGGTCTGGAAACACCATATATTTT. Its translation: CAWHKQGSGNTIYF. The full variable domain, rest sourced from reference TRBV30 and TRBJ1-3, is SQTIHQWPATLVQPVGSPLSLECTVEGTSNPNLYWYRQAAGRGLQLLFYSVGIGQISSEVPQNLSASRPQDRQFILSSKKLLLSDSGFYLCAWHKQGSGNTIYFGEGSWLTVV.

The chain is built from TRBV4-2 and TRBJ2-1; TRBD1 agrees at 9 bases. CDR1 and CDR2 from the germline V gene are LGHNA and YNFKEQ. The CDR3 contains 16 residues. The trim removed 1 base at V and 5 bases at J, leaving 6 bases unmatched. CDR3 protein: CASSQVDRGVDNEQFF. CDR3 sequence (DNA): TGTGCCAGCAGCCAAGTCGACAGGGGGGTAGACAATGAGCAGTTCTTC.